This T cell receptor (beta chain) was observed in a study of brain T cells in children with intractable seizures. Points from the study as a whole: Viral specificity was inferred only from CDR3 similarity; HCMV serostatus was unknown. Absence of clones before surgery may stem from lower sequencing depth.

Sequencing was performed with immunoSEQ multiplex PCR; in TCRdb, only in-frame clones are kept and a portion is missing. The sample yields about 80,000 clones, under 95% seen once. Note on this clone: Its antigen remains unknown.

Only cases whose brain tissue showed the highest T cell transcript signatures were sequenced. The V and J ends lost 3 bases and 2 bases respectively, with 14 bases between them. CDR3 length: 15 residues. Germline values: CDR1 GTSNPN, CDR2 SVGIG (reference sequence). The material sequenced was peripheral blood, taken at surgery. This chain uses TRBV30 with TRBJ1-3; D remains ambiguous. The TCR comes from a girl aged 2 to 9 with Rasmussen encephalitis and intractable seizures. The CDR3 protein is CAWSPIGRAGNTIYF. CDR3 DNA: TGTGCCTGGAGCCCCATTGGTAGGGCTGGAAACACCATATATTTT.